This TCR beta chain emerged from a study of post-analysis software for immune sequencing data. Whole-study results and caveats: Patients had higher frequencies than controls of five TRBV segments, including TRBV5-6, TRBV5-1 and TRBV20-1.

Unique molecular identifiers tagged the TCR beta cDNA libraries. Some 500,000 cDNA molecules were obtained per 1 to 10 million input T cells. TCRdb reanalysed the PCR reads using MiXCR and keeps one entry per CDR3 protein. This table has some 260,000 distinct CDR3 sequences, about 38% appearing once. The J segment lost 7 bases and the V segment lost 2 bases, leaving 14 bases of the junction unmatched. Germline CDR1 is SEHNR and CDR2 is FQNEAQ (reference sequence). The CDR3 extends over 17 amino acids. Concerning this clonotype itself: The antigen is unknown. A much bigger clone sits one base away, suggesting this may be a read error.

J is TRBJ2-7 and V is TRBV7-9, with 10 nucleotides matching TRBD2. The sequence came from a girl aged 10 to 17 with multiple sclerosis. Sequencing input: blood. CDR3 protein: CASSLYAGLATYNEQYF. CDR3 in DNA: TGTGCCAGCAGCTTATACGCGGGACTAGCGACCTACAATGAGCAGTACTTC. Combining the CDR3 with reference TRBV7-9 and TRBJ2-7 gives the whole variable domain DTGVSQNPRHKITKRGQNVTFRCDPISEHNRLYWYRQTLGQGPEFLTYFQNEAQLEKSRLLSDRFSAERPKGSFSTLEIQRTEQGDSAMYLCASSLYAGLATYNEQYFGPGTRLTVT.